The TCR beta chain described here comes from a study of T-cell reconstitution after alpha-beta-depleted transplantation in children. The CDR3 extends over 16 amino acids. V shed 7 bases, J shed 3 bases, and the junction held 13 bases outside the gene matches. The germline V gene encodes CDR1 MDHEN and CDR2 SYDVKM. On this clonotype itself: The antigen is not known.

Unique molecular identifiers were built into the TCRbeta library. TCRdb itself ran the PCR reads through MiXCR, one entry per CDR3 protein. Of around 580,000 distinct CDR3 sequences in the sample, approximately 30% were seen once. The study, taken as a whole, reports: T-cell counts and diversity at one year post-transplant came mainly from newly produced T cells. Surviving recipient T cells and thymic progenitors accounted for the high day-60 TCRbeta diversity observed in some patients. Several hundred rapidly expanded clones from non-depleted graft cells reportedly supplied alpha-beta T cells about two months post-transplant.

The TCR originated in a boy younger than two with Wiskott-Aldrich syndrome, due to receive a stem cell transplant. This chain links TRBV28 with TRBJ1-1, with 8 bases that match TRBD1. Sequencing was performed on PBMCs, taken before TCRalphabeta/CD19-depleted stem cell transplant. DNA of the CDR3: TGTGCCAGCACCCACCCGACAGGGGTAGTAGACACTGAAGCTTTCTTT. Translated: CASTHPTGVVDTEAFF.